This T cell receptor (beta chain) was documented in a study of vaccination and CD4 T cells after COVID-19. TCRdb passed the PCR reads through MiXCR, listing each CDR3 protein once. The data hold approximately 40,000 distinct CDR3 sequences, with 35% to 40% observed a single time. Germline V lookup: CDR1 LNHDA, CDR2 SQIVND (reference sequence). Trimming removed 3 bases from V and 4 bases from J, with 15 bases in between. The CDR3 runs to 15 residues. Time point specified: late sampling 161 to 241 days after vaccination in a few convalescent patients. This material consisted of CD4+ T cells from blood, taken about 7 months after SARS-CoV-2 vaccination. The chain employs TRBV19 and TRBJ1-2; TRBD1 is a possible D gene (5 bases). This sequence originates from a human donor who had recovered from COVID-19. The CDR3 protein is CASSIWQGDGYGYTF. The DNA for the CDR3 is TGTGCCAGTAGTATTTGGCAGGGAGACGGCTATGGCTACACCTTC.